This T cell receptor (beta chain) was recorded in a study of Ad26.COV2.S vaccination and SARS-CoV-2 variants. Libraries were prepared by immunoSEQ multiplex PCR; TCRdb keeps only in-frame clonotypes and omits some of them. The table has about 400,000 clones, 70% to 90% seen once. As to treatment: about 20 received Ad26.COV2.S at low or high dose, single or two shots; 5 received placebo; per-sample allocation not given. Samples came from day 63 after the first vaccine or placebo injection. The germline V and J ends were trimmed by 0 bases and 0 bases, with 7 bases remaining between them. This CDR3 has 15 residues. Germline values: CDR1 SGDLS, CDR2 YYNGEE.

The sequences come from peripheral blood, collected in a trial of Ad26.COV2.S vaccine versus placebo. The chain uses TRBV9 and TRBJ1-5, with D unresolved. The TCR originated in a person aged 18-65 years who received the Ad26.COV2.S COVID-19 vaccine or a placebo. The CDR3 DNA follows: TGTGCCAGCAGCGTAGGGGGATATAGCAATCAGCCCCAGCATTTT. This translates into CASSVGGYSNQPQHF. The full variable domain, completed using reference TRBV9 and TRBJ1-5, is DSGVTQTPKHLITATGQRVTLRCSPRSGDLSVYWYQQSLDQGLQFLIQYYNGEERAKGNILERFSAQQFPDLHSELNLSSLELGDSALYFCASSVGGYSNQPQHFGDGTRLSIL.